The 11 T cell receptor beta chains given below trace back to one sample, sequenced in a study of T cell changes during pregnancy in multiple sclerosis. Profiled with immunoSEQ multiplex PCR; TCRdb holds only in-frame clones, not every one. This table has approximately 100,000 clones, 85% to 95% appearing once. Sequences were derived from peripheral blood, sampled after pregnancy. Source of these receptors: a female donor with multiple sclerosis, enrolled in a pregnancy study.

The chain uses TRBV6-4 and TRBJ1-2; maybe TRBD1 (6 bases). Germline CDR1 and CDR2: MRHNA and SNTAGT. The CDR3 is 17 residues long. Trimming stripped 0 bases from V and 4 bases from J, with 18 bases between. Here the CDR3 reads CASSDSTGIISSYGYTF. The CDR3 coding sequence is TGTGCCAGCAGTGACTCAACAGGGATTATATCTTCCTATGGCTACACCTTC.

This sequence joins TRBV2 and TRBJ2-4; possible D gene TRBD1, 6 bases. V was trimmed by 4 bases and J by 4 bases, leaving 8 bases between them. The CDR3 covers 13 residues. Germline CDR1 reads SNHLY; CDR2 reads FYNNEI. The CDR3: CASSGTAKNIQYF. The CDR3 DNA follows: TGTGCCAGCAGTGGGACAGCTAAAAACATTCAGTACTTC. The full variable domain, completed using reference TRBV2 and TRBJ2-4, is EPEVTQTPSHQVTQMGQEVILRCVPISNHLYFYWYRQILGQKVEFLVSFYNNEISEKSEIFDDQFSVERPDGSNFTLKIRSTKLEDSAMYFCASSGTAKNIQYFGAGTRLSVL.

The chain recombines TRBV30 with TRBJ1-2; TRBD1 matches at 9 bases. This CDR3 contains 15 residues. V lost 2 bases to trimming and J lost 2 bases; unmatched junction nucleotides: 6. Germline V gene data show CDR1 as GTSNPN and CDR2 as SVGIG (reference sequence). This CDR3 is CAWSRDRGSNYGYTF. In DNA form, the CDR3 reads TGTGCCTGGAGTCGCGACAGGGGGAGCAACTATGGCTACACCTTC.

J is TRBJ2-2 and V is TRBV19; the D is unclear. This CDR3 comprises 13 residues. The germline V gene encodes CDR1 LNHDA and CDR2 SQIVND (reference sequence). Trimming took 4 bases from V and 2 from J, leaving 5 bases between them. The DNA of the CDR3 is TGTGCCAGTAGTAGGGCCAACACCGGGGAGCTGTTTTTT. This translates into CASSRANTGELFF.

This chain connects TRBV19 to TRBJ1-1; D possibly corresponds to TRBD1 (6 bases). The CDR3 has 14 amino acids. Germline V gene sequence: CDR1 LNHDA, CDR2 SQIVND (reference sequence). The germline V and J ends were trimmed by 4 bases and 1 base, with 10 bases remaining between them. For the CDR3, the DNA is TGTGCCAGTAGTAGAGAGGGGGGGAACACTGAAGCTTTCTTT. The encoded protein is CASSREGGNTEAFF.

This rearrangement joins TRBV27 to TRBJ2-7; 9 bases fit TRBD1. After removal of 4 bases from V and 4 bases from J, the junction contained 11 bases not matched to a gene. Germline V gene lookup returns CDR1 MNHEY and CDR2 SMNVEV (reference sequence). The CDR3 runs 16 residues. This chain's CDR3 is CASSYGTGPPMYEQYF. CDR3 nucleotide sequence: TGTGCCAGCAGTTATGGGACAGGGCCTCCGATGTACGAGCAGTACTTC.

CDR3 DNA sequence: TGCGCCAGCAGCTCCCGACTAGCGGGAGGAGAGACCCAGTACTTC. The encoded protein is CASSSRLAGGETQYF. The rearrangement joins TRBV5-1 to TRBJ2-5, with 13 bases lining up with TRBD2. The ends lost 3 bases at V and 4 bases at J; junction bases unmatched: 3. This CDR3 comprises 15 residues. In germline, CDR1 is SGHRS, CDR2 YFSETQ.

The chain is built from TRBV6-5 and TRBJ1-3; 7 bases are a match to TRBD1. Per the germline V gene, CDR1 is MNHEY and CDR2 is SVGAGI. Unmatched junction bases numbered 9, after V lost 6 bases and J lost 4 bases. The CDR3 totals 15 residues. The CDR3 loop reads CASSRGGTAGNTIYF. CDR3 sequence (DNA): TGTGCCAGCAGCCGCGGCGGGACAGCGGGAAACACCATATATTTT.

This chain links TRBV2 with TRBJ1-3, with D tentatively TRBD1 (5 bases). V gave up 6 bases and J gave up 0 bases, with 18 bases separating them. Germline CDR1 is SNHLY and CDR2 is FYNNEI. This CDR3 spans 17 amino acids. CDR3 residues: CASSAAGTGVSGNTIYF. The CDR3 DNA sequence: TGTGCCAGCAGCGCCGCCGGTACAGGAGTCTCTGGAAACACCATATATTTT.

The chain has TRBV7-2 and TRBJ2-7, with a weak D call TRBD2 (6 bases). The V end lost 2 bases, the J end lost 2 bases, and 10 bases lay between the germline ends. The CDR3 is 14 amino acids. The germline V gene encodes CDR1 SGHTA and CDR2 FQGNSA. As DNA, the CDR3 is TGTGCCAGCAGCTTAAGGCTAGCGACCTACGAGCAGTACTTC. Its translation: CASSLRLATYEQYF.

This chain connects TRBV6-6 to TRBJ1-5; 8 nucleotides match TRBD1. The V gene's germline CDR1 is MNHNY and CDR2 SVGAGI (reference sequence). The CDR3 loop spans 14 amino acids. After removal of 6 bases from V and 6 bases from J, the junction contained 7 bases not matched to a gene. The CDR3 nucleotides are TGTGCCAGCAGCTCCCCAGGGGGCGTTCAGCCCCAGCATTTT. Translating gives CASSSPGGVQPQHF.